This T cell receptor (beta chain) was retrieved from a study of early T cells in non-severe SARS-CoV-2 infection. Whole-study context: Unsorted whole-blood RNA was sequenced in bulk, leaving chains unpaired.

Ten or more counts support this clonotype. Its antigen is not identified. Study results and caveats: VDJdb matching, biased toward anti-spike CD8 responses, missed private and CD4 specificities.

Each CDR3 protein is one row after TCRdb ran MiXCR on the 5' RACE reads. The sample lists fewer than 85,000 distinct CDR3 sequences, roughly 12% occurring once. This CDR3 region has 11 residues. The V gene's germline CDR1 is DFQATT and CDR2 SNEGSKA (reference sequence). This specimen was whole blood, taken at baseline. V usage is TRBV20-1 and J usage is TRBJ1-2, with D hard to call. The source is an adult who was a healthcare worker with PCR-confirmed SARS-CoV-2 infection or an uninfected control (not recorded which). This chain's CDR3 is CGLPMGYGYTF. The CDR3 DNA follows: TGCGGTCTTCCCATGGGCTATGGCTACACCTTC.